This is a list of T cell receptor beta chains from one sample in a study of cytomegalovirus exposure and HLA in healthy donors. Assay used: immunoSEQ multiplex PCR; TCRdb lists only in-frame clones, some missing. The data contain about 60,000 clones, around 96% of them singletons. Sequenced: PBMCs. The receptors were gathered from a man in his late teens or twenties in good health and CMV-seronegative. Each CDR3 is given with its conserved first and last residue. Fields, in order: CDR3 length, V gene, J gene, clone size, D gene, CDR3 protein, CDR3 DNA. D genes are given only for firm matches. Rows may omit the clone size; those that give it use once, few, many or a size class.

>14|TRBV28|TRBJ2-1|.|.
CASSPSIIGNEQFF
TGTGCCAGCAGTCCTTCTATCATTGGCAATGAGCAGTTCTTC
>14|TRBV6-5|TRBJ2-7|.|TRBD1
CASSAGTGYYEQYF
TGTGCCAGCAGTGCCGGGACAGGGTATTACGAGCAGTACTTC
>15|TRBV2|TRBJ2-3|.|.
CASSEEHGVTDTQYF
TGTGCCAGCAGTGAGGAACACGGAGTCACAGATACGCAGTATTTT
>14|TRBV7-8|TRBJ1-2|few|.
CASSLTEANYGYTF
TGTGCCAGCAGCTTGACAGAAGCTAACTATGGCTACACCTTC
>16|TRBV5-4|TRBJ2-3|once|TRBD2
CASSPKLAGEADTQYF
TGTGCCAGCAGCCCAAAACTAGCGGGAGAAGCAGATACGCAGTATTTT
>15|TRBV6-5|TRBJ1-2|.|TRBD1
CASSYTPRQGSGYTF
TGTGCCAGCAGTTACACTCCCCGACAGGGAAGCGGCTACACCTTC
>12|TRBV10-2|TRBJ1-2|.|.
CASQTDSYGYTF
TGCGCCAGCCAGACGGACTCCTATGGCTACACCTTC
>16|TRBV9|TRBJ2-1|.|TRBD2
CASSVVGLASYNEQFF
TGTGCCAGCAGCGTTGTGGGACTAGCCTCCTACAATGAGCAGTTCTTC
>17|TRBV10-3|TRBJ1-2|once|TRBD1
CAIREALSGQYNYGYTF
TGTGCCATCAGGGAAGCATTGTCGGGACAGTATAACTATGGCTACACCTTC
>15|TRBV27|TRBJ2-5|.|.
CASSPFVAGIETQYF
TGTGCCAGCAGTCCCTTTGTAGCAGGGATCGAGACCCAGTACTTC
>13|TRBV30|TRBJ1-1|.|.
CAWSLSRVTEAFF
TGTGCCTGGAGTCTCTCCAGGGTCACTGAAGCTTTCTTT
>16|TRBV5-1|TRBJ1-1|.|TRBD1
CASSPGTGGPAQEAFF
TGCGCCAGCAGCCCGGGGACAGGGGGCCCGGCACAAGAAGCTTTCTTT
>16|TRBV7-8|TRBJ2-3|.|TRBD2
CASSLMGGRTSDTQYF
TGTGCCAGCAGCTTAATGGGCGGGAGGACCTCAGATACGCAGTATTTT
>16|TRBV9|TRBJ2-7|.|TRBD2
CASSVSTSGGPYEQYF
TGTGCCAGCAGCGTGTCGACTAGCGGGGGCCCCTACGAGCAGTACTTC
>12|TRBV15|TRBJ2-7|.|TRBD1
CATSWDRVEQYF
TGTGCCACCAGCTGGGACAGGGTAGAGCAGTACTTC
>12|TRBV10-3|TRBJ2-1|.|.
CAISDSYNEQFF
TGTGCCATCAGCGACAGCTACAATGAGCAGTTCTTC
>15|TRBV19|TRBJ2-1|.|TRBD1
CASSTGTGAYNEQFF
TGTGCCAGTAGTACAGGGACAGGGGCCTACAATGAGCAGTTCTTC
>15|TRBV5-6|TRBJ1-5|.|.
CASSLWEKSNQPQHF
TGTGCCAGCAGCTTGTGGGAGAAGAGCAATCAGCCCCAGCATTTT
>13|TRBV6-5|TRBJ1-1|.|.
CASSYGQNTEAFF
TGTGCCAGCAGTTACGGACAGAACACTGAAGCTTTCTTT
>17|TRBV25-1|TRBJ1-5|.|.
CASREPQAQGHNQPQHF
TGTGCCAGCAGGGAACCCCAAGCCCAGGGGCACAATCAGCCCCAGCATTTT
>17|TRBV4-1|TRBJ2-2|.|TRBD2
CASSQAVAGPKTGELFF
TGCGCCAGCAGCCAAGCCGTAGCGGGACCTAAAACCGGGGAGCTGTTTTTT
>19|TRBV4-1|TRBJ2-1|.|TRBD2
CASSQQLASGRYQPNEQFF
TGCGCCAGCAGCCAACAGTTGGCTAGCGGGAGGTACCAACCCAATGAGCAGTTCTTC
>15|TRBV5-6|TRBJ2-2|once|.
CASSLGIARTGELFF
TGTGCCAGCAGCTTGGGGATAGCCCGCACCGGGGAGCTGTTTTTT
>17|TRBV9|TRBJ2-1|.|TRBD2
CASSVGLAGASRNEQFF
TGTGCCAGCAGCGTAGGGCTAGCGGGAGCCTCGAGAAATGAGCAGTTCTTC
>12|TRBV5-1|TRBJ2-7|.|TRBD2
CATRTSGYEQYF
TGCGCCACCCGGACTAGCGGTTACGAGCAGTACTTC
>13|TRBV9|TRBJ2-2|few|.
CASSVVDTGELFF
TGTGCCAGCAGCGTAGTAGACACCGGGGAGCTGTTTTTT
>14|TRBV7-9|TRBJ2-1|.|TRBD2
CASSLSGRADEQFF
TGTGCCAGCAGCTTGAGCGGGAGGGCCGATGAGCAGTTCTTC
>16|TRBV6-1|TRBJ1-4|.|.
CASSDSRTVYNEKLFF
TGTGCCAGCAGTGATTCCAGGACAGTTTATAATGAAAAACTGTTTTTT
>14|TRBV14|TRBJ2-3|.|.
CASSPYGSEDTQYF
TGTGCCAGCAGCCCTTACGGGAGTGAAGATACGCAGTATTTT
>14|TRBV5-1|TRBJ2-2|.|.
CASSPSTNTGELFF
TGCGCCAGCAGCCCATCTACGAACACCGGGGAGCTGTTTTTT
>14|TRBV28|TRBJ1-5|.|.
CAINRGNSNQPQHF
TGTGCCATCAACCGGGGGAATAGCAATCAGCCCCAGCATTTT
>15|TRBV14|TRBJ2-2|.|TRBD2
CASSWGGFDTGELFF
TGTGCCAGCAGCTGGGGGGGTTTCGACACCGGGGAGCTGTTTTTT
>13|TRBV10-3|TRBJ2-7|few|TRBD2
CASLPSGEDEQYF
TGTGCCAGCCTCCCTAGCGGGGAAGACGAGCAGTACTTC
>15|TRBV6-4|TRBJ2-3|few|TRBD2
CASSEELAGSDTQYF
TGTGCCAGCAGTGAAGAGCTAGCGGGCTCAGATACGCAGTATTTT
>14|TRBV27|TRBJ2-1|.|.
CASSWTSSYNEQFF
TGTGCCAGCTCGTGGACTTCGTCCTACAATGAGCAGTTCTTC
>12|TRBV19|TRBJ1-1|.|TRBD1
CASARDSTEAFF
TGTGCCAGTGCCAGGGACAGCACTGAAGCTTTCTTT
>14|TRBV19|TRBJ1-1|once|TRBD1
CASSNRGGPNEAFF
TGTGCCAGTAGTAACAGGGGTGGCCCTAATGAAGCTTTCTTT
>14|TRBV5-4|TRBJ2-4|once|.
CASSQQNDKNIQYF
TGTGCCAGCAGCCAACAGAACGACAAAAACATTCAGTACTTC
>16|TRBV4-3|TRBJ1-2|.|.
CASSQDLRQDHYGYTF
TGCGCCAGCAGCCAAGATCTTCGGCAGGATCACTATGGCTACACCTTC
>17|TRBV5-1|TRBJ2-3|.|TRBD2
CASSLGTGGPSTDTQYF
TGCGCCAGCAGCTTAGGGACGGGAGGCCCTAGCACAGATACGCAGTATTTT
>17|TRBV6-1|TRBJ2-2|.|TRBD2
CASSEAIAGGNTGELFF
TGTGCCAGCAGTGAAGCAATAGCGGGAGGAAACACCGGGGAGCTGTTTTTT
>18|TRBV11-2|TRBJ2-7|.|.
CASSSTLGQKDSSYEQYF
TGTGCCAGCAGCTCGACCCTAGGGCAAAAGGACAGCTCCTACGAGCAGTACTTC
>14|TRBV27|TRBJ2-1|once|TRBD1
CASRVRGSGNEQFF
TGTGCCAGCAGAGTCAGGGGGAGTGGGAATGAGCAGTTCTTC
>16|TRBV18|TRBJ1-1|.|.
CASSPTRARVNTEAFF
TGTGCCAGCTCACCCACGAGGGCTAGGGTGAACACTGAAGCTTTCTTT
>15|TRBV5-1|TRBJ2-7|.|TRBD1
CASSIRGQYSAEQYF
TGCGCCAGCAGCATCCGGGGACAGTATTCGGCCGAGCAGTACTTC
>14|TRBV5-1|TRBJ1-2|once|TRBD1
CASSKWDSNYGYTF
TGCGCCAGCAGCAAATGGGACAGTAACTATGGCTACACCTTC
>14|TRBV28|TRBJ2-1|.|TRBD2
CATQLVGRAHEQFF
TGTGCCACCCAGTTGGTCGGGAGGGCTCATGAGCAGTTCTTC
>13|TRBV18|TRBJ2-1|.|.
CASSPPSVNEQFF
TGTGCCAGCTCACCACCGTCAGTCAATGAGCAGTTCTTC
>14|TRBV7-8|TRBJ2-1|.|.
CASSLELVYNEQFF
TGTGCCAGCAGCTTAGAACTCGTCTACAATGAGCAGTTCTTC
>15|TRBV13|TRBJ2-7|.|TRBD1
CASSSLGQGANEQYF
TGTGCCAGCAGCTCCCTGGGACAGGGGGCTAACGAGCAGTACTTC
>14|TRBV4-3|TRBJ2-1|.|.
CASSQDSGSGEQFF
TGCGCCAGCAGCCAAGATAGCGGCTCGGGGGAGCAGTTCTTC
>14|TRBV9|TRBJ2-5|.|TRBD1
CASSVATGEETQYF
TGTGCCAGCAGCGTAGCTACAGGGGAAGAGACCCAGTACTTC
>15|TRBV9|TRBJ2-5|.|TRBD2
CASSETSGVQETQYF
TGTGCCAGCAGCGAGACTAGCGGGGTACAAGAGACCCAGTACTTC